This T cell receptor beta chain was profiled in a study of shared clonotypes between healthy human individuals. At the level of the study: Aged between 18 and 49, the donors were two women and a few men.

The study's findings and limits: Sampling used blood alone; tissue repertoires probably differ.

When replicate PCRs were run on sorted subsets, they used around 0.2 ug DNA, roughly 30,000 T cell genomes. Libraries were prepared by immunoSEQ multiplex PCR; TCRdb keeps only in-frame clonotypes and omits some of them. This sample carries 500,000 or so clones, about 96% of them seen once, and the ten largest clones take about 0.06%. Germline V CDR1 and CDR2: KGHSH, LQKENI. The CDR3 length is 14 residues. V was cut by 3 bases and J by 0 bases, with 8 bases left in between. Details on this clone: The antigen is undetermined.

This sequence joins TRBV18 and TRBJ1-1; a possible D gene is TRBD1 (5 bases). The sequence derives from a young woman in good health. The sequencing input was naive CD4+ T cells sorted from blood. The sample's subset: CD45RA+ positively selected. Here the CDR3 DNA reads TGTGCCAGCTCACCGGGACCCCTGAACACTGAAGCTTTCTTT. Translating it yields CASSPGPLNTEAFF.